Shown below are 31 T cell receptor beta chains from a single sample sequenced in a study of shared T cell receptors in the human thymus. Profiled with immunoSEQ multiplex PCR; TCRdb holds only in-frame clones, not every one. The data show roughly 500,000 clones, with more than 75% seen just once and roughly 0.013% held by the top ten. A further study also used this sample, focusing on human thymus T cells.

Sequenced sample: thymocytes. Every receptor here comes from a boy in the first two years of life with a congenital heart defect.

The V gene is TRBV28, the J gene TRBJ2-7; D perhaps matches TRBD1 (6 bases). Germline CDR1 and CDR2: MDHEN and SYDVKM. The CDR3 is made up of 16 amino acids. The V end lost 4 bases, the J end lost 0 bases, and 16 bases lay between the germline ends. The CDR3 nucleotides are TGTGCCAGCAGTTCCCCCCCAGGGGCCTACTCCTACGAGCAGTACTTC. Its translation: CASSSPPGAYSYEQYF.

This clone has just a few counts. This rearrangement joins TRBV18 to TRBJ1-4, with 9 bases matching TRBD1. V lost 4 bases to trimming and J lost 4 bases; unmatched junction nucleotides: 16. CDR3 length equals 19 residues. Germline V gives CDR1 KGHSH, CDR2 LQKENI. The CDR3 spells CASSHRDRDRDGLNEKLFF. The DNA of the CDR3 is TGTGCCAGCTCACATCGAGATCGGGACAGGGATGGCCTTAATGAAAAACTGTTTTTT.

The rearrangement links TRBV7-9 to TRBJ2-1, with 7 bases fitting TRBD2. The germline CDR1 and CDR2 sequences are SEHNR and FQNEAQ (reference sequence). The CDR3 runs to 16 residues. V shed 1 base and J 7 bases; nucleotides not matched to a gene: 10. The CDR3 loop reads CASSLVSWEGWNEQFF. CDR3 nucleotide sequence: TGTGCCAGCAGCTTAGTGTCGTGGGAGGGTTGGAATGAGCAGTTCTTC.

The V call is TRBV11-3, the J call TRBJ1-1; 10 bases align to TRBD1. This CDR3 has 14 residues. Germline CDR1 and CDR2: SGHNT and YENEEA. Germline trimming cut 7 bases from V and 4 bases from J; bases unmatched to any gene: 6. The CDR3 DNA is TGTGCCAGCAATTCCCGGGACAGGGGCACTGAAGCTTTCTTT. Residues: CASNSRDRGTEAFF.

The chain combines TRBV6-4 with TRBJ2-1; 12 bases fit TRBD2. V dropped 6 bases and J dropped 0; count of bases not matched to a gene: 15. The CDR3 has 20 residues. Germline V gives CDR1 MRHNA, CDR2 SNTAGT. CDR3 residues: CASRDLAGGPNPSSYNEQFF. The CDR3 bases are TGTGCCAGCAGAGACCTAGCGGGAGGGCCTAATCCCAGCTCCTACAATGAGCAGTTCTTC.

V gene TRBV4-1 combines with J gene TRBJ2-1, with 9 bases fitting TRBD2. The CDR3 totals 18 residues. V dropped 4 bases and J dropped 2; count of bases not matched to a gene: 12. From germline, CDR1 is MGHRA and CDR2 YSYEKL. The CDR3 coding sequence is TGCGCCAGCAGCCTCCCCGGGGTAGCGGGAGACACCTACAATGAGCAGTTCTTC. Amino acids: CASSLPGVAGDTYNEQFF.

This clone has only one observation. The chain is built from TRBV6-5 and TRBJ2-4; possible D gene TRBD1, 5 bases. This CDR3 is 15 amino acids long. Germline V gene lookup returns CDR1 MNHEY and CDR2 SVGAGI. Trimming removed 4 bases from V and 9 bases from J, with 19 bases in between. CDR3 DNA sequence: TGTGCCAGCAGTTCTACAGGTCCAAATACCGGCATTCAGTACTTC. Protein sequence: CASSSTGPNTGIQYF.

V and J are TRBV28 and TRBJ1-2; TRBD1 is a possible D gene (6 bases). V was shortened by 5 bases and J by 1 base, with 20 bases between the two germline ends. The germline V gene has CDR1 MDHEN and CDR2 SYDVKM. The CDR3 length is 17 residues. The CDR3 protein is CASSPRIYGQFNYGYTF. Written as DNA, the CDR3 is TGTGCCAGCAGTCCACGGATCTACGGACAGTTTAACTATGGCTACACCTTC.

Only a few counts were recorded for this clone. V is TRBV5-1 and J is TRBJ2-5, with D uncertain. CDR1 and CDR2 from the germline V gene are SGHRS and YFSETQ. Trimming shortened V by 2 bases and J by 5 bases, and 10 bases separated the two germline ends. The CDR3 is made up of 13 amino acids. In DNA, the CDR3 is TGCGCCAGCAGCTTCGGTCGGGTTGAGACCCAGTACTTC. Translation gives CASSFGRVETQYF.

The V call is TRBV13, the J call TRBJ2-5; D is undetermined. V lost 0 bases and J lost 11, with 19 bases in between. From germline, CDR1 is PRHDT and CDR2 FYEKMQ (reference sequence). The CDR3 length is 15 residues. The CDR3: CASSLGASRRPEQYF. The DNA of the CDR3 is TGTGCCAGCAGCTTAGGGGCTAGTAGGCGACCGGAGCAGTACTTC. The complete variable domain, with remaining parts taken from reference TRBV13 and TRBJ2-5, reads AAGVIQSPRHLIKEKRETATLKCYPIPRHDTVYWYQQGPGQDPQFLISFYEKMQSDKGSIPDRFSAQQFSDYHSELNMSSLELGDSALYFCASSLGASRRPEQYFGPGTRLLVL.

The chain couples TRBV7-2 to TRBJ2-5, with 7 bases lining up with TRBD2. The CDR3 totals 16 residues. After removal of 1 base from V and 2 bases from J, the junction contained 7 bases not matched to a gene. CDR1 SGHTA and CDR2 FQGNSA come from the germline V gene. The CDR3 DNA reads TGTGCCAGCAGCTTAGTTGCCGGGAGGTTTCAAGAGACCCAGTACTTC. It is translated as CASSLVAGRFQETQYF.

The chain joins TRBV27 to TRBJ2-1; 7 nucleotides match TRBD1. The CDR3 covers 13 residues. Germline V gene lookup returns CDR1 MNHEY and CDR2 SMNVEV (reference sequence). The J segment lost 3 bases and the V segment lost 10 bases, leaving 6 bases of the junction unmatched. The CDR3 is CATLDRFYNEQFF. As DNA, the CDR3 is TGTGCCACCCTGGACAGGTTCTACAATGAGCAGTTCTTC.

This chain joins TRBV7-8 and TRBJ2-3; 8 nucleotides line up with TRBD2. Germline assignment: CDR1 SGHVS and CDR2 FQNEAQ. After removal of 1 base from V and 6 bases from J, the junction contained 12 bases not matched to a gene. The CDR3 consists of 17 residues. The CDR3 nucleotides read TGTGCCAGCAGCTTAGAGGTCCGGGAGGGAAACGTGGATACGCAGTATTTT. Translated: CASSLEVREGNVDTQYF.

This chain uses TRBV7-6 with TRBJ2-6; D might be TRBD1 (5 bases). CDR3 size: 15 residues. The germline gives CDR1 SGHVS, CDR2 FNYEAQ. The V and J ends lost 4 bases and 4 bases respectively, with 11 bases between them. The CDR3 loop is CASSSGLWGANVLTF. The CDR3 DNA follows: TGTGCCAGCAGCTCAGGGCTGTGGGGGGCCAACGTCCTGACTTTC.

The gene calls are TRBV30 and TRBJ1-1, with D maybe TRBD1 (6 bases). The CDR3 is made up of 12 amino acids. V lost 5 bases, J lost 8 bases, and 15 bases lay in between. Germline-derived CDR1 and CDR2 are GTSNPN and SVGIG (reference sequence). The CDR3: CAWDGGREEAFF. CDR3 DNA: TGTGCCTGGGATGGGGGCCGAGAGGAAGCTTTCTTT.

This clone has just one count. The CDR3 protein is CASSASGTGNTGELFF. CDR3 bases: TGTGCCAGCAGTGCCTCCGGGACAGGGAACACCGGGGAGCTGTTTTTT. The chain carries TRBV28 and TRBJ2-2; the match to TRBD1 covers 8 bases. Per the germline V gene, CDR1 is MDHEN and CDR2 is SYDVKM. Trimming cost V 5 bases and J 1 base; bases outside gene matches: 6. The CDR3 loop spans 16 amino acids.

The rearrangement links TRBV4-2 to TRBJ2-5; D is ambiguous. CDR1 is LGHNA and CDR2 is YNFKEQ in the germline V gene. The CDR3 runs to 15 residues. Trimming took 4 bases from V and 3 from J, leaving 15 bases between them. CDR3 region: CASSPSNRAEETQYF. CDR3 nucleotide sequence: TGTGCCAGCAGCCCGAGTAATAGAGCCGAAGAGACCCAGTACTTC.

In its sample, this clone was seen once. This rearrangement joins TRBV29-1 to TRBJ1-4, with D tentatively TRBD1 (5 bases). The CDR3 has 15 amino acids. Trimming shortened V by 6 bases and J by 3 bases, and 17 bases separated the two germline ends. Germline CDR1 is SQVTM and CDR2 is ANQGSEA. The CDR3 sequence is CSVATREVANEKLFF. The CDR3 region has the DNA TGCAGCGTCGCTACCAGGGAGGTAGCTAATGAAAAACTGTTTTTT.

This chain links TRBV10-3 with TRBJ2-7; D not certain. Trimming left V 0 bases short and J 0 bases short, with 12 bases between. Germline V gene sequence: CDR1 ENHRY, CDR2 SYGVKD. The CDR3 spans 16 residues. This chain's CDR3 is CAISESFSPSSYEQYF. The CDR3 DNA sequence: TGTGCCATCAGTGAGTCCTTTTCCCCGAGCTCCTACGAGCAGTACTTC.

The chain's CDR3 is CASDRSQKGNQPQHF. The CDR3 bases are TGTGCCAGCGACAGGTCCCAGAAGGGCAATCAGCCCCAGCATTTT. This chain connects TRBV19 to TRBJ1-5, with a tentative D call TRBD1 (6 bases). This CDR3 spans 15 amino acids. Germline CDR1 LNHDA, CDR2 SQIVND (reference sequence). Trimming left V 9 bases short and J 2 bases short, with 17 bases between.

The chain recombines TRBV11-3 with TRBJ2-5; 9 bases map to TRBD2. Germline V lookup: CDR1 SGHNT, CDR2 YENEEA. This CDR3 contains 18 residues. J lost 4 bases, V lost 5 bases, and 17 bases had no gene match. The CDR3 DNA sequence: TGTGCCAGCAGCCCGACATTTTTCTTTAGCGGGAGCGCAGAGACCCAGTACTTC. Encoded protein: CASSPTFFFSGSAETQYF.

The chain links TRBV7-2 to TRBJ1-1, with 12 nucleotides matching TRBD1. There are 16 residues in the CDR3. V gave up 0 bases and J gave up 4 bases; unmatched junction bases: 3. Germline V gene sequence: CDR1 SGHTA, CDR2 FQGNSA. CDR3 residues: CASSLAGTGGPTEAFF. DNA of the CDR3: TGTGCCAGCAGCTTAGCGGGGACAGGGGGCCCCACTGAAGCTTTCTTT.

The chain couples TRBV7-6 to TRBJ2-7, with D possibly being TRBD2 (5 bases). Germline V gene data show CDR1 as SGHVS and CDR2 as FNYEAQ. This CDR3 has 13 residues. V was cut by 5 bases and J by 6 bases, with 14 bases left in between. The CDR3 nucleotides read TGTGCCAGCAGCGGCGGGCGTGACACCGAGCAGTACTTC. The encoded protein is CASSGGRDTEQYF.

The chain couples TRBV5-1 to TRBJ1-5; a possible D gene is TRBD1 (6 bases). CDR1 is SGHRS, CDR2 YFSETQ, per germline. Trimming cost V 0 bases and J 0 bases, with 22 bases left between them. CDR3 length: 20 residues. The CDR3 reads CASSLARRRTAIHSNQPQHF. The CDR3 DNA reads as TGCGCCAGCAGCTTGGCTCGGAGGCGGACAGCGATACATAGCAATCAGCCCCAGCATTTT. Supplemented by reference TRBV5-1 and TRBJ1-5, the full variable domain reads KAGVTQTPRYLIKTRGQQVTLSCSPISGHRSVSWYQQTPGQGLQFLFEYFSETQRNKGNFPGRFSGRQFSNSRSEMNVSTLELGDSALYLCASSLARRRTAIHSNQPQHFGDGTRLSIL.

This clone appeared a few times. V gene TRBV5-1 combines with J gene TRBJ2-1; D gene ambiguous. This CDR3 is built from 14 residues. V was cut by 1 base and J by 7 bases, with 12 bases left in between. Germline V gene lookup returns CDR1 SGHRS and CDR2 YFSETQ. This CDR3 reads CASSLSVQTNEQFF. CDR3 nucleotide sequence: TGCGCCAGCAGCTTGTCCGTGCAGACTAATGAGCAGTTCTTC.

This clone was detected a few times. The V and J genes are TRBV28 and TRBJ2-3, with TRBD2 as a possible D gene (6 bases). CDR3 length equals 15 residues. Trimming left V 4 bases short and J 2 bases short, with 13 bases between. Germline CDR1 MDHEN, CDR2 SYDVKM. The chain's CDR3 is CASSSTRLNTDTQYF. In DNA form, the CDR3 reads TGTGCCAGCAGTTCGACTAGGCTAAACACAGATACGCAGTATTTT.

The J gene is TRBJ2-1, the V gene TRBV4-3, with D perhaps matching TRBD1 (5 bases). Germline V gene data show CDR1 as LGHNA and CDR2 as YSLEER. V lost 0 bases to trimming and J lost 7 bases, with 16 bases between them. The CDR3 is made up of 16 amino acids. The CDR3 region is CASSQDLEGAPNEQFF. CDR3 bases: TGCGCCAGCAGCCAAGATTTGGAAGGGGCGCCAAATGAGCAGTTCTTC.

The chain's CDR3 is CASSQENRNPSGRVIPYEQYF. CDR3 DNA sequence: TGTGCCAGCAGCCAAGAGAATCGGAACCCTAGCGGGAGGGTAATCCCCTACGAGCAGTACTTC. This chain joins TRBV14 and TRBJ2-7, with TRBD2 identical over 12 bases. V was clipped by 0 bases and J by 2 bases; unmatched bases: 17. The CDR3 consists of 21 residues. Germline V gene lookup returns CDR1 SGHDN and CDR2 FVKESK.

V gene TRBV6-6 combines with J gene TRBJ1-3; 8 bases line up with TRBD1. With V trimmed by 8 bases and J by 4 bases, 10 bases remained unmatched. The length of the CDR3 is 15 residues. Germline CDR1 MNHNY, CDR2 SVGAGI (reference sequence). The CDR3 nucleotides are TGTGCCAGCGGACTGACAGGGGTTTACGGAAACACCATATATTTT. As protein: CASGLTGVYGNTIYF.

The V call is TRBV11-3, the J call TRBJ2-1; D unresolved. Germline-derived CDR1 and CDR2 are SGHNT and YENEEA. V lost 5 bases and J 3 bases, leaving 8 bases between the germline ends. The CDR3 totals 13 residues. CDR3: CASSSEHYNEQFF. In DNA form, the CDR3 reads TGTGCCAGCAGCAGTGAACACTACAATGAGCAGTTCTTC. Drawing the rest from reference TRBV11-3 and TRBJ2-1, the complete variable domain is EAGVVQSPRYKIIEKKQPVAFWCNPISGHNTLYWYLQNLGQGPELLIRYENEEAVDDSQLPKDRFSAERLKGVDSTLKIQPAELGDSAVYLCASSSEHYNEQFFGPGTRLTVL.

This rearrangement joins TRBV9 to TRBJ2-4; D is perhaps TRBD2 (5 bases). The length of the CDR3 is 18 residues. V shed 0 bases and J shed 0 bases, with 16 bases lying between them. Germline values: CDR1 SGDLS, CDR2 YYNGEE. For the CDR3, the DNA is TGTGCCAGCAGCGTAGGGTGGGAGCGAAATCTAGCCAAAAACATTCAGTACTTC. Protein: CASSVGWERNLAKNIQYF.